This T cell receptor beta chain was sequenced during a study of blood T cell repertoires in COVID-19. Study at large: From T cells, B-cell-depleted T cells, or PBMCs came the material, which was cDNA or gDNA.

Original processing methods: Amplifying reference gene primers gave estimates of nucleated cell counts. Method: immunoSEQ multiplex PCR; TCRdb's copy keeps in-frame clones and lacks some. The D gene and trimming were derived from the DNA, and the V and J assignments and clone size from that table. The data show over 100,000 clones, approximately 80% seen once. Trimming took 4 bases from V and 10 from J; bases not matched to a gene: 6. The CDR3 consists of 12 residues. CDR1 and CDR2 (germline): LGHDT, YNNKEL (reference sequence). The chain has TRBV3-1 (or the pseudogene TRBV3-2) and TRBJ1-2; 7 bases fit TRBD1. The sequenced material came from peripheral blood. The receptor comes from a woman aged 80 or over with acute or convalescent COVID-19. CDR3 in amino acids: CASSLDTGAYTF. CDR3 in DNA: TGTGCCAGCAGCCTTGATACAGGGGCCTACACCTTC.